Listed here are 29 T cell receptor beta chains from one sample, sequenced in a study of preoperative IRX-2 immunotherapy in early breast cancer. Treatment indicated: preoperative locoregional IRX-2 cytokine immunotherapy. Libraries were prepared by immunoSEQ multiplex PCR; TCRdb keeps only in-frame clonotypes and omits some of them. The sample has around 57,000 clones; approximately 94% are singletons. This material was collected from a patient treated with IRX-2 immunotherapy. The receptors stem from a human donor with breast cancer.

The chain employs TRBV29-1 and TRBJ2-5; the match to TRBD2 covers 7 bases. Per the germline V gene, CDR1 is SQVTM and CDR2 is ANQGSEA. V lost 7 bases, J lost 2 bases, and 4 bases stayed unmatched. CDR3 length: 12 residues. The CDR3 spells CSAEAGQETQYF. As DNA, the CDR3 is TGCAGCGCCGAAGCGGGGCAAGAGACCCAGTACTTC.

The V call is TRBV5-6, the J call TRBJ2-7; possible D gene TRBD2, 7 bases. The CDR3 extends over 14 amino acids. Looked up from germline, CDR1 is SGHDT and CDR2 is YYEEEE. V was trimmed by 5 bases and J by 3 bases, leaving 15 bases between them. CDR3 nucleotide sequence: TGTGCCAGCAGTTGGGGAGGGGGGGGCTACGAGCAGTACTTC. Translated: CASSWGGGGYEQYF.

V is TRBV4-2 and J is TRBJ1-2; perhaps TRBD1 as D (5 bases). V lost 2 bases to trimming and J lost 5 bases, with 18 bases between them. CDR1 and CDR2 (germline): LGHNA, YNFKEQ. This CDR3 has 16 amino acids. DNA of the CDR3: TGTGCCAGCAGCCAACGGATAGGCAGGGAGGGATATGGCTACACCTTC. It encodes CASSQRIGREGYGYTF.

This chain connects TRBV2 to TRBJ2-2, with D perhaps TRBD1 (5 bases). Per the germline V gene, CDR1 is SNHLY and CDR2 is FYNNEI. V lost 1 base, J lost 4 bases, and 7 bases lay in between. This CDR3 is 14 amino acids long. The CDR3 DNA reads TGTGCCAGCAGTGAAGGGGGCCCCACCGGGGAGCTGTTTTTT. It encodes CASSEGGPTGELFF.

This clone has a handful of counts. The chain links TRBV27 to TRBJ2-7; TRBD1 or TRBD2 may be the D gene (5 bases each). Germline loops: CDR1 MNHEY, CDR2 SMNVEV (reference sequence). The CDR3 length is 13 residues. The ends were cut back, 5 bases at V and 3 bases at J, with 11 bases in the middle. The CDR3 sequence is CASSNLGGYEQYF. The CDR3 bases are TGTGCCAGCAGTAACCTTGGGGGCTACGAGCAGTACTTC.

V gene TRBV4-3 combines with J gene TRBJ1-2; D remains ambiguous. V lost 1 base to trimming and J lost 5 bases, with 11 bases between them. Looked up from germline, CDR1 is LGHNA and CDR2 is YSLEER. The CDR3 length is 14 residues. The CDR3: CASSQARGGYGYTF. The CDR3 nucleotides read TGCGCCAGCAGCCAAGCGAGAGGAGGTTATGGCTACACCTTC.

This clone was observed a few times. The rearrangement joins TRBV2 to TRBJ1-5; no clear D. Per the germline V gene, CDR1 is SNHLY and CDR2 is FYNNEI. Trimming cost V 7 bases and J 2 bases, with 15 bases left between them. The CDR3 totals 15 residues. The CDR3 sequence: CASNPGIFGNQPQHF. In DNA form, the CDR3 reads TGTGCCAGCAATCCGGGGATATTTGGCAATCAGCCCCAGCATTTT.

The rearrangement joins TRBV5-1 to TRBJ2-3; unclear D gene. Germline values: CDR1 SGHRS, CDR2 YFSETQ. This CDR3 region has 15 residues. Trimming shortened V by 1 base and J by 0 bases, and 9 bases separated the two germline ends. The CDR3 coding sequence is TGCGCCAGCAGCTTGAATTTACTGAGCACAGATACGCAGTATTTT. Translation: CASSLNLLSTDTQYF.

The gene calls are TRBV4-3 and TRBJ2-7; 8 nucleotides line up with TRBD2. The CDR3 length is 16 residues. Germline CDR1 LGHNA, CDR2 YSLEER. The V and J ends lost 1 base and 5 bases, in that order; junction bases with no gene match: 10. The CDR3 nucleotides read TGCGCCAGCAGCCAAGGGAGTGCTAGCGGGTTCCACGAGCAGTACTTC. Amino acid sequence: CASSQGSASGFHEQYF.

This clone was recorded only once. This chain uses TRBV10-2 with TRBJ1-4; no clear D. The CDR3 sequence is 14 residues long. CDR1 is WSHSY, CDR2 SAAADI, per germline. The V and J ends lost 0 bases and 10 bases respectively, with 12 bases between them. The CDR3 sequence is CASSESTSPGKLFF. CDR3 sequence (DNA): TGCGCCAGCAGTGAGTCTACATCCCCGGGAAAACTGTTTTTT.

CDR3 residues: CASRRGNTEAFF. DNA for the CDR3: TGTGCCAGCAGGAGGGGGAACACTGAAGCTTTCTTT. The V call is TRBV6-5, the J call TRBJ1-1; weak D call: TRBD1 (5 bases). Per germline, CDR1 MNHEY and CDR2 SVGAGI. The CDR3 is 12 residues long. V lost 6 bases and J lost 1, with 6 bases in between.

The genes are TRBV7-9 and TRBJ1-3; D is unresolved. V lost 10 bases and J lost 4, with 20 bases in between. The germline CDR1 and CDR2 sequences are SEHNR and FQNEAQ (reference sequence). This CDR3 has 15 residues. CDR3 sequence (DNA): TGTGCCACTTCCTCGGGCTTCCCGGCCGGAAACACCATATATTTT. It encodes CATSSGFPAGNTIYF.

The V call is TRBV7-2, the J call TRBJ1-1, with D maybe TRBD1 (5 bases). V shed 1 base and J shed 6 bases, with 12 bases lying between them. CDR1 is SGHTA, CDR2 FQGNSA, per germline. This CDR3 spans 14 amino acids. The CDR3 spells CASSLDIGVPEAFF. In nucleotides, the CDR3 is TGTGCCAGCAGCTTAGATATAGGGGTGCCTGAAGCTTTCTTT.

V is TRBV2 and J is TRBJ1-5; D might be TRBD1 (5 bases). The germline V gene encodes CDR1 SNHLY and CDR2 FYNNEI. This CDR3 region has 14 residues. V was shortened by 5 bases and J by 6 bases, with 14 bases between the two germline ends. The CDR3 region has the DNA TGTGCCAGCAGTTCCGGGACCCCCCGTCAGCCCCAGCATTTT. Protein product: CASSSGTPRQPQHF. The entire variable domain, with the rest obtained from reference TRBV2 and TRBJ1-5, is as follows: EPEVTQTPSHQVTQMGQEVILRCVPISNHLYFYWYRQILGQKVEFLVSFYNNEISEKSEIFDDQFSVERPDGSNFTLKIRSTKLEDSAMYFCASSSGTPRQPQHFGDGTRLSIL.

This rearrangement joins TRBV7-8 to TRBJ2-6; D not resolved. The CDR3 is 19 amino acids. Germline assignment: CDR1 SGHVS and CDR2 FQNEAQ. The V end lost 2 bases, the J end lost 0 bases, and 17 bases lay between the germline ends. CDR3 in DNA: TGTGCCAGCAGCTTAATTTGGATGGGAATTTCCTCTGGGGCCAACGTCCTGACTTTC. Protein sequence: CASSLIWMGISSGANVLTF.

V and J are TRBV6-5 and TRBJ1-2; D ambiguous. The germline V gene encodes CDR1 MNHEY and CDR2 SVGAGI. The V end lost 2 bases, the J end lost 8 bases, and 9 bases lay between the germline ends. The CDR3 covers 12 residues. CDR3 DNA: TGTGCCAGCAGTTACGCGAGGGAAGGCTACACCTTC. Translated, it gives CASSYAREGYTF.

This sequence joins TRBV18 and TRBJ1-2; maybe TRBD1 (6 bases). The CDR3 consists of 13 residues. V was pared by 0 bases and J by 7 bases, with 9 bases between. From germline, CDR1 is KGHSH and CDR2 LQKENI. The CDR3 region has the DNA TGTGCCAGCTCACCACCCAGGGGAAGTGGCTACACCTTC. It translates to CASSPPRGSGYTF.

This sequence joins TRBV28 and TRBJ2-5; D possibly corresponds to TRBD1 (5 bases). This CDR3 has 15 residues. The germline CDR1 and CDR2 sequences are MDHEN and SYDVKM. Deletions cut 6 bases from V and 4 bases from J, with 18 bases between. The CDR3 sequence: CASRAPLGQAETQYF. The CDR3, as DNA: TGTGCCAGCAGAGCCCCCCTGGGGCAGGCAGAGACCCAGTACTTC.

The V and J genes are TRBV6-1 and TRBJ2-1; D gene uncertain. With 0 bases removed from V and 6 bases from J, the gap between germline ends came to 6 bases. Germline V gene lookup returns CDR1 MNHNS and CDR2 SASEGT. The CDR3 contains 13 residues. DNA of the CDR3: TGTGCCAGCAGTGAAGCTTCGTTCAATGAGCAGTTCTTC. Protein sequence: CASSEASFNEQFF.

The J gene is TRBJ2-3, the V gene TRBV4-3, with TRBD2 matching over 12 bases. The germline gives CDR1 LGHNA, CDR2 YSLEER. V shed 0 bases, J shed 4 bases, and the junction held 8 bases outside the gene matches. The CDR3 is 18 amino acids. The CDR3 sequence: CASSQDSPTSGRPDTQYF. CDR3 sequence (DNA): TGCGCCAGCAGCCAAGATTCGCCGACTAGCGGGAGACCAGATACGCAGTATTTT.

The rearrangement links TRBV15 to TRBJ1-2; D ambiguous. This CDR3 has 15 residues. CDR1 and CDR2 from the germline V gene are LNHNV and YYDKDF (reference sequence). Trimming took off 0 bases at V and 0 bases at J, with 8 bases between the two ends. This CDR3 is CATSREESANYGYTF. CDR3 in DNA: TGTGCCACCAGCAGAGAAGAGAGCGCTAACTATGGCTACACCTTC.

The sample holds one count of this clone. The J gene is TRBJ2-1, the V gene TRBV4-1; D gene ambiguous. Deletions cut 1 base from V and 3 bases from J, with 13 bases between. CDR1 and CDR2 (germline): MGHRA, YSYEKL. The CDR3 sequence is 16 residues long. CDR3 protein: CASSQGPRFFYNEQFF. In DNA, the CDR3 is TGCGCCAGCAGCCAAGGCCCCCGGTTTTTCTACAATGAGCAGTTCTTC.

This clone was observed a single time. This chain links TRBV4-3 with TRBJ1-2; D ambiguous. The CDR3 length is 13 residues. In germline, CDR1 is LGHNA, CDR2 YSLEER. Trimming pared 3 bases from V and 8 bases from J, leaving 13 bases between. The CDR3 region has the DNA TGCGCCAGCAGCCATTCCCGGTCGGTCGGCTACACCTTC. It encodes CASSHSRSVGYTF.

The genes are TRBV11-2 and TRBJ2-5; weak D call: TRBD1 (6 bases). This CDR3 is built from 14 residues. Trimming shortened V by 5 bases and J by 5 bases, and 15 bases separated the two germline ends. The germline V gene has CDR1 SGHAT and CDR2 FQNNGV. The CDR3 nucleotides are TGTGCCAGCAGCCCTACCAGGGGATGGGAGACCCAGTACTTC. Encoded protein: CASSPTRGWETQYF.

V gene TRBV18 combines with J gene TRBJ2-7, with D unresolved. The CDR3 extends over 14 amino acids. Trimming stripped 3 bases from V and 6 bases from J, with 15 bases between. Germline loops: CDR1 KGHSH, CDR2 LQKENI. CDR3 residues: CASSPSPFSTEQYF. CDR3 DNA sequence: TGTGCCAGCTCACCCAGCCCATTCTCTACCGAGCAGTACTTC.

The chain couples TRBV4-2 to TRBJ2-5, with 11 bases identical to TRBD2. Trimming removed 4 bases from V and 3 bases from J; junction bases left unmatched: 10. Germline V gives CDR1 LGHNA, CDR2 YNFKEQ. The CDR3 runs to 17 residues. CDR3 nucleotide sequence: TGTGCCAGCAGCCGAAGGACAACGGGACTAGCGGAAGAGACCCAGTACTTC. Its protein product is CASSRRTTGLAEETQYF.

This clone was recorded a few times. This chain connects TRBV30 to TRBJ1-5; no reliable D call. V lost 0 bases, J lost 3 bases, and 6 bases lay in between. The CDR3 extends over 13 amino acids. Germline CDR1 is GTSNPN and CDR2 is SVGIG (reference sequence). CDR3 coding DNA: TGTGCCTGGAGTGTTAAGGACAATCAGCCCCAGCATTTT. Amino acid sequence: CAWSVKDNQPQHF. Using reference TRBV30 and TRBJ1-5 for the parts outside the CDR3, the full variable domain is SQTIHQWPATLVQPVGSPLSLECTVEGTSNPNLYWYRQAAGRGLQLLFYSVGIGQISSEVPQNLSASRPQDRQFILSSKKLLLSDSGFYLCAWSVKDNQPQHFGDGTRLSIL.

This clone was seen just once. The rearrangement links TRBV5-6 to TRBJ2-7; weak D call: TRBD2 (6 bases). Looked up from germline, CDR1 is SGHDT and CDR2 is YYEEEE. V dropped 4 bases and J dropped 4 bases, with 18 bases sitting between them. The CDR3 has 15 residues. DNA for the CDR3: TGTGCCAGCAGCAAAGCCGGGCGGGGCGAATACGAGCAGTACTTC. This encodes CASSKAGRGEYEQYF.

This clone appeared once. This chain joins TRBV25-1 and TRBJ2-3; 8 bases are shared with TRBD1. Trimming removed 8 bases from V and 4 bases from J; junction bases left unmatched: 11. CDR3 size: 15 residues. Germline loops: CDR1 MGHDK, CDR2 SYGVNS. The CDR3, as DNA: TGTGCCAGCTCCCGACAGGGGAGTGTACCAGATACGCAGTATTTT. Its translation is CASSRQGSVPDTQYF.